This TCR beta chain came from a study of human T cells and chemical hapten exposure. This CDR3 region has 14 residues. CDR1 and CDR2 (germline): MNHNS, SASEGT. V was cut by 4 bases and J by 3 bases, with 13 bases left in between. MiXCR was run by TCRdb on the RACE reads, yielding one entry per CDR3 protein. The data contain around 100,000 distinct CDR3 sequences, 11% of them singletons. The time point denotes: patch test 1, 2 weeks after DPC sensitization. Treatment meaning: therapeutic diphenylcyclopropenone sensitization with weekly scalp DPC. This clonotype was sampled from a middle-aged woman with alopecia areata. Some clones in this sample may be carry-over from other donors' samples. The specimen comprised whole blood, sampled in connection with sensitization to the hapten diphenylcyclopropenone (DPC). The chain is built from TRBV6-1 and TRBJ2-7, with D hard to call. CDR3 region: CASSARTNSYEQYF. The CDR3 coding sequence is TGTGCCAGCAGTGCCCGTACAAATAGCTACGAGCAGTACTTC.